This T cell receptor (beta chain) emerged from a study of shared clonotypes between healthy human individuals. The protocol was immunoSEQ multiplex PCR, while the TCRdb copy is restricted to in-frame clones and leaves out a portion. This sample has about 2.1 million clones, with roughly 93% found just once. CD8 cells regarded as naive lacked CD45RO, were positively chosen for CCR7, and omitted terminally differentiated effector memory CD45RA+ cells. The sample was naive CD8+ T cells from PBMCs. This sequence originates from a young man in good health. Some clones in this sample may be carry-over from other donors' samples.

CDR3 sequence (DNA): TGTGCCAGCAGCCTGACTGTGAACACTGAAGCTTTCTTT. This codes for CASSLTVNTEAFF. The rearrangement joins TRBV13 to TRBJ1-1; D gene ambiguous. V shed 5 bases and J shed 0 bases, with 7 bases lying between them. This CDR3 spans 13 amino acids. CDR1 is PRHDT, CDR2 FYEKMQ, per germline (reference sequence).